This T cell receptor (beta chain) was observed in a study of cytomegalovirus exposure and HLA in healthy donors. Study-level information: Falling in the Caucasian-associated ancestry cluster were roughly 80% of approximately 410 genotyped donors.

Use of 60 Vbeta and 13 Jbeta primers characterized the PCR. Some clones are missing from TCRdb's copy, which holds only in-frame ones; the method was immunoSEQ multiplex PCR. Of about 98,000 clones in the sample, roughly 80% were seen once. This clone has a single count. After removal of 7 bases from V and 6 bases from J, the junction contained 11 bases not matched to a gene. Germline V CDR1 and CDR2: LNHDA, SQIVND (reference sequence). The CDR3 runs to 14 residues. The V gene is TRBV19, the J gene TRBJ1-2; 7 bases map to TRBD1. Sequencing used PBMCs. The sequence was obtained from a man aged 40-50 years in good health and CMV-seronegative. The DNA for the CDR3 is TGTGCCAGTAATCGGGACAGCACCTTCCATGGCTACACCTTC. It specifies CASNRDSTFHGYTF.